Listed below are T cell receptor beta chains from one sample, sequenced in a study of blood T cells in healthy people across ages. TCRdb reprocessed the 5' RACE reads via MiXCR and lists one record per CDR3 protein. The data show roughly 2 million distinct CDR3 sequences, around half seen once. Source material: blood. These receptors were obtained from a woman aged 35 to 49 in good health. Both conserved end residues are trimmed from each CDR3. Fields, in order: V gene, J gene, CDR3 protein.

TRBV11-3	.	ASSPGTSGGEQY
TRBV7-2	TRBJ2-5	ASSLGTSPWSQY
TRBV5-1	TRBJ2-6	ASSFSRVGTGGESGANVLT
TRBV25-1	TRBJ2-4	TGSGRQGDAKNIQY
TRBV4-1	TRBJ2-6	ASGQVGTVYSGANVLT
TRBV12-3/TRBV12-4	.	ASSSAPVSYNEQY
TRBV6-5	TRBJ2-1	ASSYTIVGDNEQF
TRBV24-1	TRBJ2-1	ATSRPEYNEQF
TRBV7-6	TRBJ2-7	ASSLNRASGGPKTYEQY
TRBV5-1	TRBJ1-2	ASSLSPIKDGYT
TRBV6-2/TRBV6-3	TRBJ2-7	ASRIRHLTYEQY
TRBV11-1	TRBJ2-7	ASSHDLGGLGSYEQY
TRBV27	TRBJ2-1	ASSLELPPNEQF
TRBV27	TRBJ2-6	ASSLSPGSGGANVLT
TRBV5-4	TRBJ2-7	ASNPQGANREQY
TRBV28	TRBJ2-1	ASSEMAVGQVSYNEQF
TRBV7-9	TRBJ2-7	ASSYRSGQVYEQY
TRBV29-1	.	SVRGVGCEQY
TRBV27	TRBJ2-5	ASSRKPQETQY
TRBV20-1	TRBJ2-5	SALKGQGVETQY
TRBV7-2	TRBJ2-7	ASSLENRYEQY
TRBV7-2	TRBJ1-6	ASSPQGQDNSPLH
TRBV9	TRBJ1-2	ASSVLTGTQYGYT
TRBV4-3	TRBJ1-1	ASSQRTGAPEAF
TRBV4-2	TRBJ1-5	ASSQEEGNQPQH
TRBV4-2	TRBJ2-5	ASSGSAGAYNEQY
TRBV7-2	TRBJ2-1	ANSRLAGGWNEQF
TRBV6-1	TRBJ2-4	ASGGYTAKNIQY
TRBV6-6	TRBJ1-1	ASSEGSAEAF
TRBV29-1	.	SVEKGSFSYNEQY
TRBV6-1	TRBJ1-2	ASSEPREHGYT
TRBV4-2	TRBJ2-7	ASSQDARGSTYEQY
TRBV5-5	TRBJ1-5	ASSSGQGVNRDQPQH
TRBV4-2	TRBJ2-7	ASSQERMAYEQY
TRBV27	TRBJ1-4	ASSLSGGGWEEKLF
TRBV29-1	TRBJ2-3	SVPPGTSTYTQY
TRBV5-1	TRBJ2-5	ATTSGGSQETQY
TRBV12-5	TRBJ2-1	ASGSDRGAQF
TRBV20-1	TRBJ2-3	SGLRRSTDTQY
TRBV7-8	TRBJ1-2	ASSFGPFNYGYT
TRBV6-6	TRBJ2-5	ASSSIRAETQY